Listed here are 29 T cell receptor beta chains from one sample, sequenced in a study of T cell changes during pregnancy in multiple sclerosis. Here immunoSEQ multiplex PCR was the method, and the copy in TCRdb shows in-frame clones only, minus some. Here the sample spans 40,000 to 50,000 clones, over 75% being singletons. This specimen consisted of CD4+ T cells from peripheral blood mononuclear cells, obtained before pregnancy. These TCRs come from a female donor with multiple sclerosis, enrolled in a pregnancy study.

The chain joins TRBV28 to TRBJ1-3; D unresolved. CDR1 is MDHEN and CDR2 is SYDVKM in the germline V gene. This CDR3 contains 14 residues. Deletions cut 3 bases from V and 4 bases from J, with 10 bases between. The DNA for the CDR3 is TGTGCCAGCAGTTTGCCAGCGAAGGGAAACACCATATATTTT. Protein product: CASSLPAKGNTIYF.

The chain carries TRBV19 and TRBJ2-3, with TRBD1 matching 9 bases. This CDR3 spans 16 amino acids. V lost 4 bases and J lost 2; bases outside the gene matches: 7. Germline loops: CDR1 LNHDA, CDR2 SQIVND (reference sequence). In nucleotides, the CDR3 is TGTGCCAGTAGTAAGGGGGGGACAGGGACCACAGATACGCAGTATTTT. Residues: CASSKGGTGTTDTQYF.

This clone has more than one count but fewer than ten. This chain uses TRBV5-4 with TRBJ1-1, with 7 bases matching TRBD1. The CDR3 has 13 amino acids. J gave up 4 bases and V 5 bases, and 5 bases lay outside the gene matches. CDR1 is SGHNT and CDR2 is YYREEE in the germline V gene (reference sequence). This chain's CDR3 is CASRARQGTEAFF. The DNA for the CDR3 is TGTGCCAGCAGGGCACGACAGGGCACTGAAGCTTTCTTT.

CDR3 residues: CASSPLPPEGSYEQYF. DNA of the CDR3: TGTGCCAGCTCACCACTTCCCCCCGAGGGCTCCTACGAGCAGTACTTC. The chain links TRBV18 to TRBJ2-7; tentatively, D is TRBD2 (5 bases). The CDR3 is 16 residues long. CDR1 and CDR2 (germline): KGHSH, LQKENI. V was pared by 1 base and J by 0 bases, with 13 bases between.

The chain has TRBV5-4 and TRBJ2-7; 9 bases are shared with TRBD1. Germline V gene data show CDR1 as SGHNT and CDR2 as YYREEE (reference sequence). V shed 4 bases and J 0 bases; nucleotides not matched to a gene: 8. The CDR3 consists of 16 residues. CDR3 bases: TGTGCCAGCAGCCCCTATGGGACAGGGAGCTCCTACGAGCAGTACTTC. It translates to CASSPYGTGSSYEQYF.

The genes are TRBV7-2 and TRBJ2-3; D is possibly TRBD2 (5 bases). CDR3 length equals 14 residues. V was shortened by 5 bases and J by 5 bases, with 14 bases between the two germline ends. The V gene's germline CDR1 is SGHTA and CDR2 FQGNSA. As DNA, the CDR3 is TGTGCCAGCAGCCACGACACTAGTCTAGATACGCAGTATTTT. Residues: CASSHDTSLDTQYF.

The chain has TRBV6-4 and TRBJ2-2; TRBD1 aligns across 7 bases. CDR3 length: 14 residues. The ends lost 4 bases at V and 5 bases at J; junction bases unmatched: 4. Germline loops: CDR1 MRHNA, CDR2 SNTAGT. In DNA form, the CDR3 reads TGTGCCAGCAGTGCGACAGGGACAACCGGGGAGCTGTTTTTT. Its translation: CASSATGTTGELFF.

The DNA for the CDR3 is TGCAGCGTTGGCGACAGGGGAGGCTATGGCTACACCTTC. Amino acids: CSVGDRGGYGYTF. The chain has TRBV29-1 and TRBJ1-2; 8 bases are shared with TRBD1. Germline CDR1 is SQVTM and CDR2 is ANQGSEA. This CDR3 region has 13 residues. V lost 4 bases to trimming and J lost 4 bases; unmatched junction nucleotides: 5. Looking up the rest from reference TRBV29-1 and TRBJ1-2 gives the full variable domain: SAVISQKPSRDICQRGTSLTIQCQVDSQVTMMFWYRQQPGQSLTLIATANQGSEATYESGFVIDKFPISRPNLTFSTLTVSNMSPEDSSIYLCSVGDRGGYGYTFGSGTRLTVV.

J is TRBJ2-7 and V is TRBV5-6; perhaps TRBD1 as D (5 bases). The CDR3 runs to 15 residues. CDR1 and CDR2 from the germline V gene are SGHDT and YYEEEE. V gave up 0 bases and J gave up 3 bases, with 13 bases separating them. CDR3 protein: CASSLGDRSRYEQYF. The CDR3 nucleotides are TGTGCCAGCAGCTTGGGAGACAGATCCCGCTACGAGCAGTACTTC.

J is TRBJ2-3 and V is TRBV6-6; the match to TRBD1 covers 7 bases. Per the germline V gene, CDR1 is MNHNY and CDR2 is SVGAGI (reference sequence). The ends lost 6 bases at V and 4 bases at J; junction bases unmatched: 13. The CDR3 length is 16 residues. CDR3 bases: TGTGCCAGCAGCCCCGGGGCAGGGGGTCAGGCAGATACGCAGTATTTT. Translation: CASSPGAGGQADTQYF.

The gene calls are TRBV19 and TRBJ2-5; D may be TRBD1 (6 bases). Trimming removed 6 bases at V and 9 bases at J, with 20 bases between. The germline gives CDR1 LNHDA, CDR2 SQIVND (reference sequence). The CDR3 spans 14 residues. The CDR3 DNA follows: TGTGCCAGTAGCAGGGGAACAGGCCGGAGCGCCCAGTACTTC. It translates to CASSRGTGRSAQYF.

For the CDR3, the DNA is TGTGCCAGCAGCCCTTTGGGCGCAAGCACAGATACGCAGTATTTT. Amino acid sequence: CASSPLGASTDTQYF. The rearrangement joins TRBV9 to TRBJ2-3; D uncertain. Germline CDR1 and CDR2: SGDLS and YYNGEE. V lost 4 bases, J lost 0 bases, and 12 bases lay in between. The CDR3 contains 15 residues.

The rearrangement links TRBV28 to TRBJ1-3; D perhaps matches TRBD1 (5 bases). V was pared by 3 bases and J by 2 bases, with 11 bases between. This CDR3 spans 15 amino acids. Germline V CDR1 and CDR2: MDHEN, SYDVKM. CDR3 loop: CASSLQGNPGNTIYF. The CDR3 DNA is TGTGCCAGCAGTTTGCAGGGCAATCCTGGAAACACCATATATTTT.

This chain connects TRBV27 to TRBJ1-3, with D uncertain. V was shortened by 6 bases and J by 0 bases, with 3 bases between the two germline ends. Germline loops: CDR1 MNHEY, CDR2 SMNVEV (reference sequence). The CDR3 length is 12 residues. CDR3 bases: TGTGCCAGCAGGAGCTCTGGAAACACCATATATTTT. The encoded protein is CASRSSGNTIYF.

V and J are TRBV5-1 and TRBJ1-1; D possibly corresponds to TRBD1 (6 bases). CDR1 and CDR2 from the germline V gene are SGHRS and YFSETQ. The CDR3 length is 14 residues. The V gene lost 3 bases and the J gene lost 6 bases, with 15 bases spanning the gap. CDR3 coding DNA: TGCGCCAGCAGCTGGACTGGGAGGGGGGCTGAAGCTTTCTTT. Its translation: CASSWTGRGAEAFF.

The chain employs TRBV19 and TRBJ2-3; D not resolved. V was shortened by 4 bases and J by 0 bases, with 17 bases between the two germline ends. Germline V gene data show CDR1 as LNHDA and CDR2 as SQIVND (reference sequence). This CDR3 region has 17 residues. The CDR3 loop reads CASSNSAELTSTDTQYF. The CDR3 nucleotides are TGTGCCAGTAGTAACTCGGCGGAATTAACTAGCACAGATACGCAGTATTTT.

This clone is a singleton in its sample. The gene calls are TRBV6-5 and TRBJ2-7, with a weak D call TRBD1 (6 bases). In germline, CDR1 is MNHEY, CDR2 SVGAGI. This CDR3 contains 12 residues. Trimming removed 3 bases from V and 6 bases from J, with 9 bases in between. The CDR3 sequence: CASSYKGVEQYF. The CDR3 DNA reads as TGTGCCAGCAGTTATAAGGGGGTCGAGCAGTACTTC.

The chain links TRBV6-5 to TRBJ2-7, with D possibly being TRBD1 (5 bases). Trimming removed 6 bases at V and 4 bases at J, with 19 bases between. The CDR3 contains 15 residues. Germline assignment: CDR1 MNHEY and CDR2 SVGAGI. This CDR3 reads CASSPRPSGAYEQYF. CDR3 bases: TGTGCCAGCAGCCCCCGACCGAGTGGGGCGTACGAGCAGTACTTC.

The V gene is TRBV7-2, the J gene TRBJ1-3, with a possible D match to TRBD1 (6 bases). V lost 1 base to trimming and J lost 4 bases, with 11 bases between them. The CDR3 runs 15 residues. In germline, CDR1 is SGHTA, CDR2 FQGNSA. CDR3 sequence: CASSLEQGWGNTIYF. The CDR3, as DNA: TGTGCCAGCAGCTTAGAGCAGGGGTGGGGAAACACCATATATTTT.

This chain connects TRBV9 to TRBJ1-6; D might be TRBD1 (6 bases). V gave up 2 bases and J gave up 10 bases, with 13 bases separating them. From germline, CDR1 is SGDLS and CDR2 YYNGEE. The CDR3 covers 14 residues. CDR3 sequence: CASSVGPQGSPLHF. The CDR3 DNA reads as TGTGCCAGCAGCGTTGGACCTCAGGGGTCACCCCTCCACTTT.

The CDR3 reads CASSLGQGGDTEAFF. The DNA for the CDR3 is TGTGCCAGCAGCTTAGGACAGGGGGGGGACACTGAAGCTTTCTTT. V gene TRBV7-9 combines with J gene TRBJ1-1; TRBD1 agrees at 9 bases. Trimming at V came to 1 base and at J to 3 bases, leaving 3 bases not matched to a gene. CDR1 and CDR2 from the germline V gene are SEHNR and FQNEAQ (reference sequence). The CDR3 has 15 amino acids. Drawing the rest from reference TRBV7-9 and TRBJ1-1, the complete variable domain is DTGVSQNPRHKITKRGQNVTFRCDPISEHNRLYWYRQTLGQGPEFLTYFQNEAQLEKSRLLSDRFSAERPKGSFSTLEIQRTEQGDSAMYLCASSLGQGGDTEAFFGQGTRLTVV.

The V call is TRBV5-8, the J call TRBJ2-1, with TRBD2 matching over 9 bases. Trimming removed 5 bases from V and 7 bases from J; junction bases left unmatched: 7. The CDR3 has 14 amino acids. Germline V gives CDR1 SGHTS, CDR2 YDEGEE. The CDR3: CASRFSGGGNEQFF. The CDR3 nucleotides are TGTGCCAGCAGGTTTAGCGGGGGAGGTAATGAGCAGTTCTTC.

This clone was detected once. CDR3 DNA: TGTGCCAGCAGCCCGCAAGCGGGAATTAGCGACGAGCAGTACTTC. Its protein product is CASSPQAGISDEQYF. V is TRBV7-3 and J is TRBJ2-5; 7 bases agree with TRBD2. The J call is doubtful: the DNA matches TRBJ2-7 better. The CDR3 has 15 residues. Per the germline V gene, CDR1 is SGHTA and CDR2 is FQGTGA.

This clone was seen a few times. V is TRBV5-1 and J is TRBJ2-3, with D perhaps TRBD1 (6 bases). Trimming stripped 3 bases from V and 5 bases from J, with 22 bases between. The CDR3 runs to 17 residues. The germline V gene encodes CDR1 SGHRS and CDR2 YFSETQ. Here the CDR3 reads CASSSGHGTPGRDTQYF. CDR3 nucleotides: TGCGCCAGCAGCTCCGGGCATGGGACACCGGGTAGAGATACGCAGTATTTT.

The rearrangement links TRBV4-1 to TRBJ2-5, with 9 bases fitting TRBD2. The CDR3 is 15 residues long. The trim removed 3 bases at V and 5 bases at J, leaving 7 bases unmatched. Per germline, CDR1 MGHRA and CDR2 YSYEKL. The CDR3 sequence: CASSQQLAGWETQYF. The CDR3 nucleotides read TGCGCCAGCAGCCAGCAGCTAGCGGGGTGGGAGACCCAGTACTTC.

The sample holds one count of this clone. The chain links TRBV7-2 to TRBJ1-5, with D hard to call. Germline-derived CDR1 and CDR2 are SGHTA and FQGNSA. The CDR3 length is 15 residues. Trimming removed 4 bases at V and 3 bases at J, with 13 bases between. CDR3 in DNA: TGTGCCAGCAGCTCCGGAGCGGTCCCCAATCAGCCCCAGCATTTT. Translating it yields CASSSGAVPNQPQHF.

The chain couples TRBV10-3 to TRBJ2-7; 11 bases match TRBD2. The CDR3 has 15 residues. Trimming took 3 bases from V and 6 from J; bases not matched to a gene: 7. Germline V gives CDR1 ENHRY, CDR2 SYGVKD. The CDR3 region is CAISDAVAGGGEQYF. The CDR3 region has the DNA TGTGCCATCAGTGACGCTGTAGCGGGGGGGGGCGAGCAGTACTTC.

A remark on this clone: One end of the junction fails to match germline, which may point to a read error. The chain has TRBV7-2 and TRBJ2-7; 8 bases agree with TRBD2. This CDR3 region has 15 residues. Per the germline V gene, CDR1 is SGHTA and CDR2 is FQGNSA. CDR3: CASSLSGSSTTGLDF. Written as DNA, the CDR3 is TGTGCCAGCAGCTTAAGCGGGAGTTCCACTACCGGTCTGGACTTC. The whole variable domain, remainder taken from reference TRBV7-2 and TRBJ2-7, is GAGVSQSPSNKVTEKGKDVELRCDPISGHTALYWYRQSLGQGLEFLIYFQGNSAPDKSGLPSDRFSAERTGGSVSTLTIQRTQQEDSAVYLCASSLSGSSTTGLDFGPGTRLTVT.

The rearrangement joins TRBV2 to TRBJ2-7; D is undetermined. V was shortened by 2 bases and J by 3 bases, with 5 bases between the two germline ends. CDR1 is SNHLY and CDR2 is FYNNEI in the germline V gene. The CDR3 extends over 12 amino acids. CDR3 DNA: TGTGCCAGCAGTGAAACGGGCTACGAGCAGTACTTC. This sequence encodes CASSETGYEQYF.